The entry below describes one T cell receptor (beta chain). The data stem from a study of blood T cell repertoires in COVID-19. The overall study: Nucleic acid was either cDNA or gDNA, and it came from T cells, B-cell-depleted T cells, or PBMCs.

Cohort 3 donors were reported recovered after two negative PCRs, clearance, or symptom resolution. Original handling: From reference gene primer amplification, estimates of nucleated cell counts were derived. TCRdb's table, derived via immunoSEQ multiplex PCR, lists solely in-frame clones and lacks some. That table supplies the V and J calls and clone size; D and trimming were determined from the DNA. The sample has approximately 440,000 clones; around 90% are singletons. Sequences were obtained from PBMCs or T cells enriched from blood (not recorded which). The receptor's source is a man between 18 and 29 years old who had recovered from COVID-19.

CDR3 protein: CASSYTGGNQPQHF. As DNA, the CDR3 is TGTGCCAGCAGTTATACAGGGGGCAATCAGCCCCAGCATTTT. This rearrangement joins TRBV6-5 to TRBJ1-5, with 7 nucleotides matching TRBD1. In germline, CDR1 is MNHEY, CDR2 SVGAGI. Trimming removed 3 bases from V and 2 bases from J; junction bases left unmatched: 1. This CDR3 contains 14 residues.